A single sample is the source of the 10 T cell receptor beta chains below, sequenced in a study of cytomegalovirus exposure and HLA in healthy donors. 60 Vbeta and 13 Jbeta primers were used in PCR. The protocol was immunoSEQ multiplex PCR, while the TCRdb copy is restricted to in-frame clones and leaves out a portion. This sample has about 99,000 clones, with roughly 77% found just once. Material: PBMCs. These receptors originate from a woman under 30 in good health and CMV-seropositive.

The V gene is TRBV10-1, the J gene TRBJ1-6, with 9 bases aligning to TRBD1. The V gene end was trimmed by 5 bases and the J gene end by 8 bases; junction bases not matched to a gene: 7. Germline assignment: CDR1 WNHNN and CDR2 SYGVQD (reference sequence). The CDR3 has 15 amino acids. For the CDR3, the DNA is TGCGCCAGCAGTTCCGGGACAGGGTGGGATTCACCCCTCCACTTT. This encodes CASSSGTGWDSPLHF.

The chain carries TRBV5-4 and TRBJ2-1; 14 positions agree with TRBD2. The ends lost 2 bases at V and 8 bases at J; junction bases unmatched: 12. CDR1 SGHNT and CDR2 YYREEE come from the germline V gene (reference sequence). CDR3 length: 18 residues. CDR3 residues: CASSFLTGTSGRWDEQFF. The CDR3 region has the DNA TGTGCCAGCAGCTTCCTCACTGGGACTAGCGGGAGATGGGATGAGCAGTTCTTC.

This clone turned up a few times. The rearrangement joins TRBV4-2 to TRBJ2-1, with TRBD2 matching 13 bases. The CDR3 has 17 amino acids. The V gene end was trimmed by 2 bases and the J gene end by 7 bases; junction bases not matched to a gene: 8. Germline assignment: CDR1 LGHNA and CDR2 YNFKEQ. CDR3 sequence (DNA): TGTGCCAGCAGCCAACAAACCCGGACTAGCGGGAGTAATGAGCAGTTCTTC. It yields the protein CASSQQTRTSGSNEQFF.

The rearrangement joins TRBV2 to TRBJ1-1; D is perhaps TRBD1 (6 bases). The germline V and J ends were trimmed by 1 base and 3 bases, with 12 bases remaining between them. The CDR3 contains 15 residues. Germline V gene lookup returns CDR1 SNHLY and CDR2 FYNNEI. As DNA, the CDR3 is TGTGCCAGCAGTGAAGAGGGGGGGGGCTACACTGAAGCTTTCTTT. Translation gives CASSEEGGGYTEAFF.

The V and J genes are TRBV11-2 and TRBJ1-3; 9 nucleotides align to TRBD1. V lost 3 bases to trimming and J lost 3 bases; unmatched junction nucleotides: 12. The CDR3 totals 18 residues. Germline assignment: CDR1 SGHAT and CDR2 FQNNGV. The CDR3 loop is CASSFSLLQGARGNTIYF. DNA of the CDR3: TGTGCCAGCAGCTTCTCCCTTCTACAGGGGGCGCGTGGAAACACCATATATTTT.

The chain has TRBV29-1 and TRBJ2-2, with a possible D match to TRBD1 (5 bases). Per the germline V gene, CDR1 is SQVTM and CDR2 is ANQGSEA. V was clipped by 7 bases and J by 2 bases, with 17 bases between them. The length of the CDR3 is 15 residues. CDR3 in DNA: TGCAGCGCCACCAGGGTTGGGATCAACACCGGGGAGCTGTTTTTT. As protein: CSATRVGINTGELFF.

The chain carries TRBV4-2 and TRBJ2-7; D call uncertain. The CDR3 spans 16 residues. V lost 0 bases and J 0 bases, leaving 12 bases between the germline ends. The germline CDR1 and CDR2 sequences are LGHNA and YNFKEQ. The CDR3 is CASSQDGLSDSYEQYF. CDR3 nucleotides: TGTGCCAGCAGCCAAGATGGATTAAGCGACTCCTACGAGCAGTACTTC.

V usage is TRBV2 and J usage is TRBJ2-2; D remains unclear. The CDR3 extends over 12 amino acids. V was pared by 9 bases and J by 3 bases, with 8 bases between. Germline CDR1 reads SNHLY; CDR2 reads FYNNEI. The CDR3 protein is CASRYDTGELFF. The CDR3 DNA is TGTGCCAGTAGATATGACACCGGGGAGCTGTTTTTT.

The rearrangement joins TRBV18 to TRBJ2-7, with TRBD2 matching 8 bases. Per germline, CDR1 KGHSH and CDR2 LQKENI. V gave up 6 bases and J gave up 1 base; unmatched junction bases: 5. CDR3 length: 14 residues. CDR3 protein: CASSFSGVSYEQYF. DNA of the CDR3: TGTGCCAGCTCTTTTAGCGGGGTTTCCTACGAGCAGTACTTC.

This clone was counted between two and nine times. The CDR3 sequence: CASSPEVGTDTQYF. The DNA for the CDR3 is TGTGCCAGCAGCCCGGAGGTTGGAACAGATACGCAGTATTTT. The chain recombines TRBV5-5 with TRBJ2-3, with D perhaps matching TRBD2 (5 bases). The germline CDR1 and CDR2 sequences are SGHKS and YYEKEE (reference sequence). V was trimmed by 4 bases and J by 3 bases, leaving 12 bases between them. The length of the CDR3 is 14 residues.